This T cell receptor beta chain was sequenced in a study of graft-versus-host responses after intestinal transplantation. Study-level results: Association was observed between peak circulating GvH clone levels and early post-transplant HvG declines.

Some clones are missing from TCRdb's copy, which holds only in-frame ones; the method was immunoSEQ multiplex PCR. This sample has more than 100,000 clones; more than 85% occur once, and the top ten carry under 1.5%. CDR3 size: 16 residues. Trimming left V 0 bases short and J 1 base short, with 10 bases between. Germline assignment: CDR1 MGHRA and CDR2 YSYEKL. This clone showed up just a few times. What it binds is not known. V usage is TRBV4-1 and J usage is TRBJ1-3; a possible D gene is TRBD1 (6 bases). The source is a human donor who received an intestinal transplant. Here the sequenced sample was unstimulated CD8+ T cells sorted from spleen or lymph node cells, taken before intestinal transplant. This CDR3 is CASSQDGGASGNTIYF. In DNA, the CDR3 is TGCGCCAGCAGCCAAGATGGGGGGGCGTCTGGAAACACCATATATTTT.